This T cell receptor (beta chain) was profiled in a study of CD8 T cells in Susac syndrome. General study results and limits: The TCR sequencing and HLA analysis in the study involved a relatively small number of individuals, as the study acknowledged. Susac-specific public clones found in total CD8+ repertoires numbered about 17, and those in CD8+ TEMRA repertoires numbered about five.

CDR3 length: 14 residues. The ends were cut back, 7 bases at V and 2 bases at J, with 13 bases in the middle. As to this clonotype: Its antigen is still unknown.

The T cells that were sequenced for TCR beta were CD8+ and CD4+ cells from blood. With random hexamers, reverse transcription was performed on about 0.5 to 1 ug of RNA. immunoSEQ multiplex PCR amplified TCR beta CDR3 across 54 Vbeta, 13 Jbeta. Each CDR3 protein gets one entry after TCRdb re-called the immunoSEQ multiplex PCR reads with MiXCR. Of about 130,000 distinct CDR3 sequences listed, roughly 94% are singletons. The TCR sequence derives from a human donor with Susac syndrome. J is TRBJ2-3 and V is TRBV12-3 or TRBV12-4, with D perhaps matching TRBD1 (5 bases). The sample consisted of CD8+ T cells from PBMCs. The CDR3 DNA reads TGTGCCAGCACCAGGCAGGGCCCCACAGATACGCAGTATTTT. It encodes CASTRQGPTDTQYF.